The source of this T cell receptor beta chain is a study of T cell changes during pregnancy in multiple sclerosis. Clones were read by immunoSEQ multiplex PCR, and TCRdb kept only the in-frame ones, dropping some. The table includes tens of thousands of clones, roughly nine tenths detected once. Material: CD4+ T cells from peripheral blood mononuclear cells, obtained in the third trimester of pregnancy. The sequence was obtained from a female donor in good health, enrolled as a control in a pregnancy study.

CDR3 DNA: TGTGCCAGCAGTTACCGAGGGGGTAATTCACCCCTCCACTTT. It is translated as CASSYRGGNSPLHF. The chain uses TRBV6-5 and TRBJ1-6, with a weak D call TRBD1 (6 bases). The CDR3 is 14 residues long. Trimming left V 2 bases short and J 6 bases short, with 8 bases between. Germline V CDR1 and CDR2: MNHEY, SVGAGI.